These 9 T cell receptor beta chains were all obtained from the same sample, sequenced in a study of T-cell memory formation after mild COVID-19. TCRdb used MiXCR to reprocess the 5' RACE reads, holding one entry per CDR3 protein. The data hold approximately 100,000 distinct CDR3 sequences, with around 27% observed a single time. Sample: PBMCs or a T cell subset sorted from them (not recorded which). These receptors all come from a man younger than 35 who had mild COVID-19 (a few samples of this study predate the infection). Cell type and time point are not known.

The chain links TRBV9 to TRBJ2-5, with 12 bases matching TRBD1. The J segment lost 5 bases and the V segment lost 2 bases, leaving 7 bases of the junction unmatched. The CDR3 has 16 residues. Germline CDR1 and CDR2: SGDLS and YYNGEE. The CDR3, as DNA: TGTGCCAGCAGCGTCTGGGACAGGGGGCATTGGGAGACCCAGTACTTC. Translation: CASSVWDRGHWETQYF.

This chain connects TRBV5-4 to TRBJ2-7; D is perhaps TRBD2 (7 bases). V was trimmed by 4 bases and J by 0 bases, leaving 14 bases between them. The germline gives CDR1 SGHNT, CDR2 YYREEE (reference sequence). There are 15 residues in the CDR3. This CDR3 reads CASSPGGQASYEQYV. Written as DNA, the CDR3 is TGTGCCAGCAGCCCGGGGGGACAAGCCTCCTACGAGCAGTACGTC.

This chain connects TRBV12-3 or TRBV12-4 to TRBJ1-5, with D uncertain. This CDR3 is 15 amino acids long. V lost 3 bases to trimming and J lost 0 bases, with 9 bases between them. The CDR3 DNA reads TGTGCCAGCAGTTTTGGTCCTTATAGCAATCAGCCCCAGCATTTT. As protein: CASSFGPYSNQPQHF.

This clonotype was counted a few times. The V and J genes are TRBV4-1 and TRBJ1-1; D is ambiguous. The germline V gene has CDR1 MGHRA and CDR2 YSYEKL. The V end lost 3 bases, the J end lost 4 bases, and 9 bases lay between the germline ends. The CDR3 runs 13 residues. For the CDR3, the DNA is TGCGCCAGCAGCCAGTTAGGCGGCACTGAAGCTTTCTTT. As protein: CASSQLGGTEAFF.

This chain links TRBV27 with TRBJ2-5; 10 bases are a match to TRBD2. The CDR3 totals 16 residues. The germline gives CDR1 MNHEY, CDR2 SMNVEV (reference sequence). Trimming took 6 bases from V and 5 from J; bases not matched to a gene: 12. The CDR3, as DNA: TGTGCCAGCAGCCTAGCGGGGGCCCTGGCTAGCGAGACCCAGTACTTC. Protein sequence: CASSLAGALASETQYF.

J is TRBJ2-2 and V is TRBV29-1, with 8 nucleotides matching TRBD1. J lost 7 bases, V lost 1 base, and 8 bases had no gene match. CDR1 and CDR2 from the germline V gene are SQVTM and ANQGSEA. There are 15 residues in the CDR3. The CDR3 bases are TGCAGCGTTGAAGCAATGGGACAGGTTGGCGGGGAGCTGTTTTTT. Its translation is CSVEAMGQVGGELFF.

In its sample, this clonotype was seen many times. The genes are TRBV6-6 and TRBJ1-2, with D possibly being TRBD1 (5 bases). This CDR3 comprises 17 residues. V gave up 4 bases and J gave up 3 bases, with 21 bases separating them. Germline lookup yields CDR1 MNHNY and CDR2 SVGAGI (reference sequence). CDR3 sequence: CASSSHRDLRRDYGYTF. In DNA, the CDR3 is TGTGCCAGCAGTTCCCACCGGGACCTCAGAAGGGACTATGGCTACACCTTC.

There are a few counts of this clonotype. The chain is built from TRBV9 and TRBJ2-2, with a tentative D call TRBD1 (6 bases). The length of the CDR3 is 13 residues. Trimming left V 5 bases short and J 1 base short, with 6 bases between. Germline V CDR1 and CDR2: SGDLS, YYNGEE. The CDR3 sequence: CASRTGNTGELFF. CDR3 DNA sequence: TGTGCCAGCAGGACAGGGAACACCGGGGAGCTGTTTTTT. Drawing the rest from reference TRBV9 and TRBJ2-2, the complete variable domain is DSGVTQTPKHLITATGQRVTLRCSPRSGDLSVYWYQQSLDQGLQFLIQYYNGEERAKGNILERFSAQQFPDLHSELNLSSLELGDSALYFCASRTGNTGELFFGEGSRLTVL.

The chain has TRBV2 and TRBJ2-4; tentatively, D is TRBD2 (5 bases). Trimming left V 2 bases short and J 0 bases short, with 14 bases between. Germline values: CDR1 SNHLY, CDR2 FYNNEI. The CDR3 contains 17 residues. CDR3 region: CASSETRQGGAKNIQYF. CDR3 bases: TGTGCCAGCAGTGAAACGAGACAAGGAGGAGCCAAAAACATTCAGTACTTC.